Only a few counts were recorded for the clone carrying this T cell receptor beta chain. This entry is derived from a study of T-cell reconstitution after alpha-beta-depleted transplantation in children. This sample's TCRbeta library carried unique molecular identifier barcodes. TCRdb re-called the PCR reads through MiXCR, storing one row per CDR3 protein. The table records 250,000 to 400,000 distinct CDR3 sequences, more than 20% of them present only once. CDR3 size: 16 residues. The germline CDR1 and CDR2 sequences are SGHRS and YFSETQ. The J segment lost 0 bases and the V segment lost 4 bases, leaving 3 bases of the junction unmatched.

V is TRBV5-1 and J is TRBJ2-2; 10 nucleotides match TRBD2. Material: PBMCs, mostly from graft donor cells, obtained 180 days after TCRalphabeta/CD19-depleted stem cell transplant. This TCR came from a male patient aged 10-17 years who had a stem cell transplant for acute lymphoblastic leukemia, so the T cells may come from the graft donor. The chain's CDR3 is CASSRTSGTNTGELFF. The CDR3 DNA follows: TGCGCCAGCAGCCGGACTAGCGGAACGAACACCGGGGAGCTGTTTTTT.